The rows below give T cell receptor beta chains drawn from one sample of a study of blood T cell repertoires in COVID-19. The repertoire was sequenced with immunoSEQ multiplex PCR; TCRdb's copy has only in-frame clones and lacks some. The sample consists of over 150,000 clones, around 85% of them appearing once. The sequencing sample was made of peripheral blood. The receptors were sampled from a man older than 75 with COVID-19, enrolled during active disease. CDR3s include the opening cysteine and the closing phenylalanine or tryptophan. Each record gives: clone size, J gene, D gene, CDR3 length, V gene, CDR3 protein, CDR3 DNA. The D gene is left open where the match is weak. For some rows the clone size is stated as once, few or many, or as a class when expanded; others skip it.

clone_size: -
j_call: TRBJ1-2
d_call: TRBD1
cdr3_length: 13
v_call: TRBV12-3/TRBV12-4
cdr3_aa: CASSRTGSYGYTF
cdr3_nt: TGTGCCAGCAGCCGGACAGGGTCGTATGGCTACACCTTC

clone_size: once
j_call: TRBJ2-7
d_call: -
cdr3_length: 14
v_call: TRBV20-1
cdr3_aa: CSASFSGGAYEQYF
cdr3_nt: TGCAGTGCTAGTTTTTCGGGGGGCGCCTACGAGCAGTACTTC

clone_size: few
j_call: TRBJ1-2
d_call: -
cdr3_length: 14
v_call: TRBV28
cdr3_aa: CASSSGSRDYGYTF
cdr3_nt: TGTGCCAGCTCTTCCGGGAGCCGCGACTATGGCTACACCTTC

clone_size: -
j_call: TRBJ2-5
d_call: TRBD2
cdr3_length: 15
v_call: TRBV6-5
cdr3_aa: CASRPAGGSQETQYF
cdr3_nt: TGTGCCAGCAGGCCTGCGGGGGGGAGCCAAGAGACCCAGTACTTC

clone_size: -
j_call: TRBJ1-4
d_call: -
cdr3_length: 15
v_call: TRBV7-9
cdr3_aa: CASSPSGQTNEKLFF
cdr3_nt: TGTGCCAGCAGCCCCTCCGGACAGACAAATGAAAAACTGTTTTTT

clone_size: few
j_call: TRBJ1-1
d_call: -
cdr3_length: 11
v_call: TRBV6-5
cdr3_aa: CAGAESTEAFF
cdr3_nt: TGTGCCGGGGCAGAGTCCACTGAAGCTTTCTTT

clone_size: once
j_call: TRBJ2-2
d_call: -
cdr3_length: 12
v_call: TRBV2
cdr3_aa: CASTLDSGELFF
cdr3_nt: TGTGCCAGCACCTTGGACAGCGGGGAGCTGTTTTTT

clone_size: -
j_call: TRBJ2-1
d_call: -
cdr3_length: 16
v_call: TRBV5-4
cdr3_aa: CASTRGRDRSYNEQFF
cdr3_nt: TGTGCCAGCACCCGGGGCCGCGACAGGTCTTACAATGAGCAGTTCTTC

clone_size: -
j_call: TRBJ1-1
d_call: TRBD1
cdr3_length: 15
v_call: TRBV6-5
cdr3_aa: CASSGDRGVNTEAFF
cdr3_nt: TGTGCCAGCTCGGGGGACAGGGGCGTTAACACTGAAGCTTTCTTT

clone_size: -
j_call: TRBJ2-3
d_call: TRBD2
cdr3_length: 15
v_call: TRBV5-1
cdr3_aa: CASSPGTSGADTQYF
cdr3_nt: TGCGCCAGCAGCCCAGGGACTAGCGGGGCAGATACGCAGTATTTT

clone_size: -
j_call: TRBJ1-2
d_call: -
cdr3_length: 16
v_call: TRBV5-5
cdr3_aa: CASSWEFGGALLGYTF
cdr3_nt: TGTGCCAGCAGCTGGGAGTTTGGGGGGGCCCTCCTTGGCTACACCTTC

clone_size: once
j_call: TRBJ1-2
d_call: -
cdr3_length: 15
v_call: TRBV6-1
cdr3_aa: CASSEGTGSGYGYTF
cdr3_nt: TGTGCCAGCAGTGAAGGCACAGGGTCGGGCTATGGCTACACCTTC

clone_size: -
j_call: TRBJ2-5
d_call: -
cdr3_length: 15
v_call: TRBV6-1
cdr3_aa: CASSESGGRGETQYF
cdr3_nt: TGTGCCAGCAGTGAATCTGGGGGGAGAGGAGAGACCCAGTACTTC

clone_size: -
j_call: TRBJ2-2
d_call: -
cdr3_length: 15
v_call: TRBV5-4
cdr3_aa: CASSSGTQNTGELFF
cdr3_nt: TGTGCCAGCAGTTCCGGGACACAGAACACCGGGGAGCTGTTTTTT

clone_size: once
j_call: TRBJ2-7
d_call: TRBD1
cdr3_length: 14
v_call: TRBV11-3
cdr3_aa: CASSQGTGAYEQYF
cdr3_nt: TGTGCCAGCAGCCAGGGGACAGGGGCCTACGAGCAGTACTTC

clone_size: -
j_call: TRBJ2-1
d_call: -
cdr3_length: 12
v_call: TRBV29-1
cdr3_aa: CSVLTAYNEQFF
cdr3_nt: TGCAGCGTTTTGACAGCCTACAATGAGCAGTTCTTC

clone_size: -
j_call: TRBJ1-1
d_call: -
cdr3_length: 14
v_call: TRBV11-3
cdr3_aa: CASSLEGADTEAFF
cdr3_nt: TGTGCCAGCAGCTTGGAGGGCGCTGACACTGAAGCTTTCTTT

clone_size: few
j_call: TRBJ2-7
d_call: -
cdr3_length: 15
v_call: TRBV13
cdr3_aa: CASSWGRQAHYEQYF
cdr3_nt: TGTGCCAGCAGCTGGGGCCGGCAGGCCCACTACGAGCAGTACTTC

clone_size: -
j_call: TRBJ2-3
d_call: -
cdr3_length: 15
v_call: TRBV5-1
cdr3_aa: CASSLRQSPTDTQYF
cdr3_nt: TGCGCCAGCAGCTTGAGACAGAGCCCCACAGATACGCAGTATTTT

clone_size: -
j_call: TRBJ2-3
d_call: -
cdr3_length: 16
v_call: TRBV6-2/TRBV6-3
cdr3_aa: CASSSFYSRTQDTQYF
cdr3_nt: TGTGCCAGCAGTTCCTTTTACAGCCGTACCCAAGATACGCAGTATTTT

clone_size: few
j_call: TRBJ1-1
d_call: -
cdr3_length: 14
v_call: TRBV7-3
cdr3_aa: CASSPPTVNTEAFF
cdr3_nt: TGTGCCAGCAGCCCCCCCACGGTTAACACTGAAGCTTTCTTT

clone_size: -
j_call: TRBJ1-4
d_call: TRBD1
cdr3_length: 12
v_call: TRBV28
cdr3_aa: CASSFRGEKLFF
cdr3_nt: TGTGCCAGCAGCTTCAGGGGGGAAAAACTGTTTTTT

clone_size: -
j_call: TRBJ1-2
d_call: -
cdr3_length: 12
v_call: TRBV5-6
cdr3_aa: CASSRPRYGYTF
cdr3_nt: TGTGCCAGCAGCCGCCCGCGCTATGGCTACACCTTC

clone_size: -
j_call: TRBJ2-7
d_call: TRBD2
cdr3_length: 17
v_call: TRBV3-1/TRBV3-2
cdr3_aa: CASSQGRRLAGAYEQYF
cdr3_nt: TGTGCCAGCAGCCAAGGTAGAAGGCTAGCGGGGGCTTACGAGCAGTACTTC

clone_size: -
j_call: TRBJ1-2
d_call: TRBD1
cdr3_length: 13
v_call: TRBV2
cdr3_aa: CASSSDRLDGYTF
cdr3_nt: TGTGCCAGCAGTTCGGACAGGTTAGATGGCTACACCTTC

clone_size: -
j_call: TRBJ2-7
d_call: -
cdr3_length: 14
v_call: TRBV28
cdr3_aa: CAAQEAGDSYEQYF
cdr3_nt: TGTGCCGCCCAAGAGGCAGGGGACTCCTACGAGCAGTACTTC

clone_size: -
j_call: TRBJ1-2
d_call: -
cdr3_length: 13
v_call: TRBV7-2
cdr3_aa: CASSLAGGEGYTF
cdr3_nt: TGTGCCAGCAGCTTAGCTGGGGGGGAAGGCTACACCTTC